The sequence of this TCR beta chain was determined in a study of T cells in localized non-small cell lung cancer (dated by TCRdb to the early 2020s). Describing the broader study: The study analyzed T cell repertoires of approximately 240 early-stage NSCLC patients, comparing tumors and uninvolved tumor-adjacent lungs. The cohort comprised approximately 240 treatment-naïve NSCLC patients with resected, localized lung tumors. Of the NSCLC patients, fewer than 150 were male and around 99 were female, and the mean age was roughly 61 years.

Overall study results and their limits: Multi-region tumor sequencing was not performed, so intratumor heterogeneity could not be excluded. Uninvolved tumor-adjacent lung showed the highest T cell clonality, higher than tumor, which suggests more focused antigenic responses in the uninvolved tumor-adjacent lung. Longer overall survival was associated with higher T cell density in blood, whereas shorter survival was associated with higher clonality in adjacent lung. Of the top 100 tumor clones, a median of approximately 60 were detected in paired uninvolved adjacent lung; over 25 were also among that lung's top 100. Because the study design was exploratory, TCR variables were selected using unadjusted p-values without false-discovery rate correction.

Concerning this clone itself: Its cognate antigen has yet to be identified. Per-base qualities were not stored, and no clone one base away is much larger.

At diagnosis, tumor, uninvolved tumor-adjacent lung and peripheral blood were collected and then preserved as a mix of FFPE and fresh-frozen material. Blood samples were analyzed as peripheral blood mononuclear cells for TCR repertoire profiling. TCR beta CDR3 regions were sequenced from DNA using the immunoSEQ Assay. As for the authors' bioinformatics: To compute T cell density, TCR beta template counts were normalized to usable DNA, which was estimated by amplifying housekeeping genes. Using the preseqR package, richness was estimated by extrapolating to 120,000 templates for tissue samples and 400,000 templates for PBMC samples. Clonality was calculated as one minus Pielou's evenness. Differential abundance testing on productive amino-acid clonotypes, with a minimum total count of 5 and an alpha of 0.1, was used to identify tissue-enriched TCRs. Repertoire overlap between compartments was quantified with the Jaccard Index and Morisita Overlap Index. GLIPH clustered TCR beta CDR3s with public tetramer-defined viral CDR3s; viral motifs required at least three viral sequences plus V-gene enrichment. This is the immuneACCESS table as TCRdb keeps it, with only in-frame sequences that have V and J called. A part of the clones is gone; compared with another copy, unresolved V genes explain less than half, and the rest is unexplained. Clonal size and the V and J genes are those of that table, whereas D and trimming came from the DNA. This sample holds roughly 25,000 clones; 90% were observed only once. The top ten constitute about 1% of the sample.

Looking up the germline V gene yields CDR1 LGHNA and CDR2 YSLEER. The CDR3, cysteine through phenylalanine, is 16 amino acids long. Of all the DNA, just the CDR3 is kept, 48 bases in frame from base 1. V is pruned by 2 bases and J by 5 bases, leaving 9 bases of the junction without a gene match. The sample in question was peripheral blood, obtained before any cancer treatment. This TCR came from a woman aged 35-75 years with stage I lung adenocarcinoma. The sequence is built from TRBV4-3 and TRBJ2-3; 8 central nucleotides agree with TRBD2. The nucleotides are TGCGCCAGCAGCCAAATTGGGCGGGGGGCCTTAGATACGCAGTATTTT. It is translated as CASSQIGRGALDTQYF.